A selection of T cell receptor beta chains follows, all from one sample in a study of T cell repertoires in cytomegalovirus infection. TCRdb re-called the reads through MiXCR, storing one row per CDR3 protein. The sample carries around 210,000 distinct CDR3 sequences, around 6.4% recorded once. Material for sequencing was PBMCs. The receptors come from a human donor in good health (CMV status not recorded). Some clones in this sample may be carry-over from other donors' samples. Both conserved end residues are trimmed from each CDR3.

v_call cdr3_length cdr3_aa
TRBV25-1 10 ASSAGEPEAF
TRBV7-2 12 ASSSHANSNEQF
TRBV7-2 12 ASSLQGADQPQH
TRBV6-2/TRBV6-3 15 ASSPIAGGYEENEQF
TRBV5-1 14 ATAGTSGSSYNEQF
TRBV15 12 ATSREAVGNTIY
TRBV29-1 10 SVTGPGAGYT
TRBV5-1 12 ASSLKSGNEKLF
TRBV6-2/TRBV6-3 15 ASRPSLSGTGANEQF
TRBV12-3/TRBV12-4 13 ASSNSGTQSYGYT
TRBV7-8 14 ASSLALGGAHTEAF
TRBV9 12 ASSVRTGWGEQY
TRBV2 9 ASSRPDTQY
TRBV6-2/TRBV6-3 14 ASSYSGTLTYNEQF
TRBV6-2/TRBV6-3 13 ASSFLRVENTEAF
TRBV4-3 10 ASSPLAGEQF
TRBV7-9 14 ASSFWSKTGRGEQY
TRBV29-1 12 SVAGTEGPYEQY
TRBV5-4 13 ASSQTFATNEKLF
TRBV7-8 15 ASSLARRISVGNIQY
TRBV20-1 11 SASIRENEKLF
TRBV7-2 12 ASSLARSQETQY
TRBV19 13 ASSIRTGGADEQF
TRBV5-6 13 ASSFGGGARETQY
TRBV12-3/TRBV12-4 12 ASSFFRGRNGYT
TRBV27 14 ASSPFGQGRLQPQH
TRBV29-1 12 SVAQGPQDYEQY
TRBV27 14 ASSGTGQGSTGELF
TRBV4-3 13 ASSQDDAANQPQH
TRBV7-3 12 ASSLRGSYNEQF
TRBV28 12 ASHLAGGNNEQF
TRBV4-3 13 ASSPDGGWDSPLH
TRBV24-1 15 ATSEAPSGGRDDEQF
TRBV6-2/TRBV6-3 13 ASSTSEKNTGELF
TRBV7-2 11 ASRFTRGEKLF
TRBV19 13 ASSIGSPGGSEAF
TRBV4-1 11 ASSQEEEYEQY
TRBV6-2/TRBV6-3 12 ASSQSAGVGELF
TRBV6-2/TRBV6-3 16 ASSYSGKLAGTSDEQY
TRBV7-8 12 ASSLPRIPYEQY
TRBV29-1 12 SVVRGDRGYEQY
TRBV19 16 ASRGESSPQNSNQPQH
TRBV24-1 12 ATSRGYPEDTQY